The 4 T cell receptor beta chains given below trace back to one sample, sequenced in a study of blood T cells in healthy people across ages. PCR was performed a second time for roughly 6 to 12 cycles using a sample-barcoded 5' primer and a J-beta primer mix. Via MiXCR, TCRdb re-called the 5' RACE reads, giving one row per CDR3 protein. The data show about 1,400,000 distinct CDR3 sequences, with 40% to 50% seen just once and 7.9% held by the top ten. Sample: blood. All receptors come from a woman aged 18-29 years in good health.

J is TRBJ2-3 and V is TRBV7-9; D is ambiguous. The CDR3 consists of 15 residues. Trimming took 0 bases from V and 2 from J, leaving 9 bases between them. The V gene's germline CDR1 is SEHNR and CDR2 FQNEAQ (reference sequence). CDR3 nucleotides: TGTGCCAGCAGCTTAGCTCTAGTTAACACAGATACGCAGTATTTT. This gives the protein CASSLALVNTDTQYF.

This clonotype was seen a handful of times. The chain links TRBV6-5 to TRBJ2-7; D might be TRBD1 (5 bases). Trimming cost V 5 bases and J 5 bases, with 10 bases left between them. This CDR3 is 12 amino acids long. CDR1 and CDR2 (germline): MNHEY, SVGAGI. CDR3 amino acids: CASSNRIHEQYF. As DNA, the CDR3 is TGTGCCAGCAGTAACAGGATCCACGAGCAGTACTTC.

This clonotype came up a few times. This sequence joins TRBV20-1 and TRBJ2-7; 11 nucleotides align to TRBD2. CDR1 is DFQATT, CDR2 SNEGSKA, per germline (reference sequence). This CDR3 is 12 amino acids long. The CDR3 spells CAIAGGSYEQYF. The CDR3, as DNA: TGCGCTATAGCGGGAGGGAGCTACGAGCAGTACTTC.

In regard to this clonotype: An end of the junction differs from the germline gene, which may be a read error. The chain joins TRBV12-3 or TRBV12-4 to TRBJ2-1; TRBD2 matches 16 bases. The CDR3 extends over 18 amino acids. CDR3 in DNA: TGTGCCAGCAGGTGGACCGGGACTAGCGGGAGGGCTAGCAATGGGCAGTTCTTC. It is translated as CASRWTGTSGRASNGQFF.